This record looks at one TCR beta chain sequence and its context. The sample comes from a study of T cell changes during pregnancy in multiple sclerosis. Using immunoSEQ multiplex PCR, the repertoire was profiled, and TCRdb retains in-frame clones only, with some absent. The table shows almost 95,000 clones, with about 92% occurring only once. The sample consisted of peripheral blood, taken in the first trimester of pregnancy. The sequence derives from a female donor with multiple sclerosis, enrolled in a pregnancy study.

CDR3 region: CASSILSGASNQPQHF. For the CDR3, the DNA is TGTGCCAGTAGTATCCTATCAGGGGCGAGCAATCAGCCCCAGCATTTT. The chain recombines TRBV19 with TRBJ1-5; D may be TRBD1 (6 bases). Trimming pared 3 bases from V and 1 base from J, leaving 13 bases between. The V gene's germline CDR1 is LNHDA and CDR2 SQIVND (reference sequence). The CDR3 totals 16 residues.